The next 14 T cell receptor beta chains were all read from a single sample in a study of CD8 T cells in ankylosing spondylitis. Study-wide results and limits: Seemingly characteristic of ankylosing spondylitis blood was a TCR beta motif consisting of about 8 highly homologous variants.

Via MiXCR, TCRdb re-called the 5' RACE reads, giving one row per CDR3 protein. In the table there are about 420,000 distinct CDR3 sequences, under 25% of which are singletons. These receptors' antigens are unknown. What was sequenced was blood, either unsorted or a sorted T cell fraction (not recorded which). The receptors stem from a male donor with ankylosing spondylitis.

The chain has TRBV15 and TRBJ2-1; D is perhaps TRBD2 (5 bases). Trimming stripped 2 bases from V and 6 bases from J, with 8 bases between. The CDR3 extends over 13 amino acids. Per the germline V gene, CDR1 is LNHNV and CDR2 is YYDKDF (reference sequence). CDR3 bases: TGTGCCACCAGCAGACTCACTAGCAATGAGCAGTTCTTC. This codes for CATSRLTSNEQFF.

This clonotype was detected ten times or more. The chain recombines TRBV4-2 with TRBJ1-4; 9 bases are a match to TRBD1. Germline lookup yields CDR1 LGHNA and CDR2 YNFKEQ. Trimming removed 0 bases from V and 5 bases from J; junction bases left unmatched: 13. This CDR3 spans 19 amino acids. This chain's CDR3 is CASSQDKRGPGQGNEKLFF. The CDR3 nucleotides are TGTGCCAGCAGCCAAGACAAACGCGGGCCGGGACAGGGAAATGAAAAACTGTTTTTT.

The chain is built from TRBV6-5 and TRBJ1-1, with 8 positions matching TRBD1. CDR1 MNHEY and CDR2 SVGAGI come from the germline V gene. Losses at the gene ends were 3 bases for V and 1 base for J; bases not matched to a gene: 7. The length of the CDR3 is 16 residues. The CDR3 loop is CASSYNAGTGNTEAFF. CDR3 bases: TGTGCCAGCAGTTATAACGCCGGGACAGGGAACACTGAAGCTTTCTTT.

This clonotype appeared a few times. This sequence joins TRBV29-1 and TRBJ2-7; D is perhaps TRBD1 (6 bases). The V end lost 7 bases, the J end lost 0 bases, and 19 bases lay between the germline ends. From germline, CDR1 is SQVTM and CDR2 ANQGSEA. The CDR3 is 15 residues long. CDR3 residues: CSAYRDGFGSYEQYF. CDR3 DNA sequence: TGCAGCGCCTACAGGGACGGTTTCGGCTCCTACGAGCAGTACTTC.

This clonotype was observed a few times. The J gene is TRBJ2-7, the V gene TRBV6-1; D ambiguous. CDR1 and CDR2 from the germline V gene are MNHNS and SASEGT. Trimming took off 6 bases at V and 3 bases at J, with 12 bases between the two ends. CDR3 size: 13 residues. Written as DNA, the CDR3 is TGTGCCAGCAGGGCCGGTTATCTCTACGAGCAGTACTTC. The encoded protein is CASRAGYLYEQYF.

The chain carries TRBV9 and TRBJ2-7; a weak D match, TRBD1 (5 bases). The length of the CDR3 is 13 residues. The germline CDR1 and CDR2 sequences are SGDLS and YYNGEE. V lost 0 bases to trimming and J lost 6 bases, with 10 bases between them. In DNA form, the CDR3 reads TGTGCCAGCAGCGTAGTCCAGGGTGGCGAGCAGTACTTC. Translating it yields CASSVVQGGEQYF.

V usage is TRBV5-6 and J usage is TRBJ1-1; D remains ambiguous. This CDR3 spans 13 amino acids. CDR1 is SGHDT and CDR2 is YYEEEE in the germline V gene. The V and J ends lost 1 base and 5 bases respectively, with 9 bases between them. The DNA of the CDR3 is TGTGCCAGCAGCTTGCCGGGTTTAACTGAAGCTTTCTTT. It specifies CASSLPGLTEAFF.

This clonotype was picked up a small number of times. The chain combines TRBV6-1 with TRBJ2-1, with D perhaps matching TRBD2 (6 bases). The length of the CDR3 is 13 residues. Trimming pared 6 bases from V and 7 bases from J, leaving 13 bases between. Germline V gene lookup returns CDR1 MNHNS and CDR2 SASEGT. The CDR3 sequence is CASRGLGLNEQFF. The CDR3 nucleotides are TGTGCCAGCAGGGGACTCGGCTTGAATGAGCAGTTCTTC.

This clonotype occurred once. The CDR3 DNA follows: TGTGCCAGCAGCCCCGGACAGGAGAATGGCTACACCTTC. As protein: CASSPGQENGYTF. The gene calls are TRBV7-9 and TRBJ1-2; 7 nucleotides agree with TRBD1. Germline assignment: CDR1 SEHNR and CDR2 FQNEAQ (reference sequence). The CDR3 covers 13 residues. V lost 5 bases to trimming and J lost 6 bases; unmatched junction nucleotides: 6.

The chain couples TRBV7-2 to TRBJ1-3; D call uncertain. The CDR3 loop spans 16 amino acids. Germline V gene data show CDR1 as SGHTA and CDR2 as FQGNSA. V was shortened by 1 base and J by 0 bases, with 10 bases between the two germline ends. CDR3 residues: CASSLVGRSSGNTIYF. CDR3 nucleotides: TGTGCCAGCAGCTTAGTGGGTAGGAGCTCTGGAAACACCATATATTTT.

This clonotype has just a few counts. The chain recombines TRBV6-1 with TRBJ1-4; D possibly corresponds to TRBD1 (5 bases). Germline CDR1 reads MNHNS; CDR2 reads SASEGT. Deletions cut 3 bases from V and 0 bases from J, with 8 bases between. This CDR3 is 15 amino acids long. The CDR3 region has the DNA TGTGCCAGCAGTGAGGGGGTTGCAACTAATGAAAAACTGTTTTTT. Its protein product is CASSEGVATNEKLFF.

This clonotype has just a few counts. CDR3 sequence (DNA): TGTGCCAGCAGCATTGCCCGGGCAGACCGCTTCTATGGCTACACCTTC. It yields the protein CASSIARADRFYGYTF. The chain carries TRBV7-9 and TRBJ1-2; D unclear. Germline V gene lookup returns CDR1 SEHNR and CDR2 FQNEAQ (reference sequence). V gave up 5 bases and J gave up 4 bases, with 20 bases separating them. The CDR3 is made up of 16 amino acids.

The chain employs TRBV5-6 and TRBJ2-7; 8 bases are shared with TRBD2. J lost 2 bases, V lost 0 bases, and 4 bases had no gene match. CDR1 SGHDT and CDR2 YYEEEE come from the germline V gene. CDR3 length equals 15 residues. The CDR3 DNA reads as TGTGCCAGCAGCTTGGTTCCGGGAGGGACCTACGAGCAGTACTTC. Its protein is CASSLVPGGTYEQYF.

The chain employs TRBV6-5 and TRBJ2-5; no clear D. V dropped 6 bases and J dropped 4 bases, with 9 bases sitting between them. The CDR3 sequence is 12 residues long. Germline loops: CDR1 MNHEY, CDR2 SVGAGI. CDR3 sequence (DNA): TGTGCCAGCAGCCCCGGCACAGAGACCCAGTACTTC. Amino acids: CASSPGTETQYF.